The rows below give T cell receptor beta chains drawn from one sample of a study of OX40 agonist ivuxolimab in advanced cancers. Profiling relied on immunoSEQ multiplex PCR, and the TCRdb table lists in-frame clones only, not all of them. The sample lists roughly 59,000 clones; roughly 88% were seen once. Here the sequenced sample was CD4+ or CD8+ T cells sorted from blood, taken in a trial of the OX40 agonist ivuxolimab. These receptors originate from an adult with an advanced solid tumor such as melanoma, head and neck, liver or kidney cancer. Each CDR3 is given with its conserved first and last residue. A D gene is named only where the DNA matches it firmly. Size is omitted from some rows. Given values are once, few, many or a class for expanded clones.

NA	NA	TRBV5-6	TRBJ2-3	CASSFLRGSNTDTQYF	TGTGCCAGCAGCTTTTTGAGGGGATCTAACACAGATACGCAGTATTTT
NA	NA	TRBV2	TRBJ1-1	CAIMNTEAFF	TGTGCCATAATGAACACTGAAGCTTTCTTT
NA	once	TRBV6-6	TRBJ1-2	CASRYEGIGGYTF	TGTGCCAGCAGATACGAGGGTATTGGTGGCTACACCTTC
NA	NA	TRBV6-9	TRBJ1-2	CAPTQVYGYTF	TGTGCCCCTACACAGGTCTATGGCTACACCTTC
NA	NA	TRBV10-3	TRBJ2-1	CAISAGVYNEQFF	TGTGCCATCAGTGCAGGGGTCTACAATGAGCAGTTCTTC
TRBD1	NA	TRBV28	TRBJ2-1	CASSPSTGWNEQFF	TGTGCCAGCAGTCCATCGACAGGGTGGAATGAGCAGTTCTTC
NA	NA	TRBV6-5	TRBJ1-5	CASSPKLSNQPQHF	TGTGCCAGCAGTCCAAAGCTTAGCAATCAGCCCCAGCATTTT
NA	NA	TRBV29-1	TRBJ2-3	CSVEEGGAGSDTQYF	TGCAGCGTTGAAGAAGGCGGGGCTGGGTCAGATACGCAGTATTTT
NA	NA	TRBV29-1	TRBJ2-7	CSVEQMGMRGEQYF	TGCAGCGTTGAACAGATGGGGATGAGGGGAGAGCAGTACTTC
NA	NA	TRBV13	TRBJ2-7	CASSWKRQTLPYEQYF	TGTGCCAGCAGCTGGAAGAGACAGACACTCCCTTACGAGCAGTACTTC
NA	NA	TRBV6-5	TRBJ1-1	CASSYGGVAKAFF	TGTGCCAGCAGTTACGGCGGTGTCGCTAAAGCTTTCTTT
NA	NA	TRBV7-8	TRBJ1-5	CASSLGDHYQPQHF	TGTGCCAGCAGCTTAGGGGATCACTATCAGCCCCAGCATTTT